These 9 T cell receptor beta chains share one sample of origin, sequenced in a study of metastatic and nonmetastatic thyroid tumors. All patients were treatment-naive before thyroid surgery. TCRdb reanalyzed the PCR reads via MiXCR. Altogether over 40,000 clones are present, about 22% being singletons, with the ten largest covering around 3%. Sequencing was performed on blood. These receptors were collected from a male donor with papillary thyroid cancer or a benign thyroid nodule (not recorded which). Some clones in this sample may be carry-over from other donors' samples.

This clone has a single count. The chain recombines TRBV20-1 with TRBJ2-7; D may be TRBD2 (5 bases). The germline CDR1 and CDR2 sequences are DFQATT and SNEGSKA (reference sequence). The CDR3 has 17 residues. Trimming pared 3 bases from V and 0 bases from J, leaving 21 bases between. CDR3 DNA: TGCAGTGCTAGTGACTACTATAGCTGGAAAAGCTCCTACGAGCAGTACTTC. It translates to CSASDYYSWKSSYEQYF.

J is TRBJ2-7 and V is TRBV5-1, with D tentatively TRBD1 (6 bases). The V end was cut by 0 bases, the J end by 0 bases, with 10 bases between. This CDR3 region has 15 residues. Germline V gives CDR1 SGHRS, CDR2 YFSETQ. CDR3 residues: CASSLAGADSYEQYF. The CDR3 DNA follows: TGCGCCAGCAGCTTGGCAGGGGCGGACTCCTACGAGCAGTACTTC.

The genes are TRBV28 and TRBJ1-6; possibly TRBD1 for D (5 bases). CDR1 and CDR2 (germline): MDHEN, SYDVKM. Trimming took 3 bases from V and 9 from J, leaving 18 bases between them. The CDR3 contains 16 residues. CDR3 protein: CASSFSLGEIGSPLHF. CDR3 coding DNA: TGTGCCAGCAGTTTCTCTTTGGGGGAGATTGGTTCACCCCTCCACTTT.

This clone occurred many times. This sequence joins TRBV24-1 and TRBJ2-1; weak D call: TRBD2 (6 bases). Germline CDR1 and CDR2: KGHDR and SFDVKD. This CDR3 region has 14 residues. The germline V and J ends were trimmed by 4 bases and 8 bases, with 14 bases remaining between them. The CDR3 is CATSEVGGTHEQFF. The CDR3 DNA sequence: TGTGCCACCAGTGAAGTCGGCGGGACCCATGAGCAGTTCTTC.

This clone was found many times. In nucleotides, the CDR3 is TGCAGTGCTAGAGATCGGGTAGGGGAGGCCTATGGCTACACCTTC. This sequence encodes CSARDRVGEAYGYTF. The chain has TRBV20-1 and TRBJ1-2, with a tentative D call TRBD1 (5 bases). CDR3 size: 15 residues. Trimming took off 0 bases at V and 4 bases at J, with 15 bases between the two ends. Germline CDR1 and CDR2: DFQATT and SNEGSKA (reference sequence).

This clone is judged medium-sized. The chain is built from TRBV4-1 and TRBJ2-3; 8 nucleotides align to TRBD2. This CDR3 spans 16 amino acids. Germline V gene data show CDR1 as MGHRA and CDR2 as YSYEKL. The trim removed 0 bases at V and 8 bases at J, leaving 10 bases unmatched. The CDR3 DNA reads as TGCGCCAGCAGCCAAGATAGCGCGGGAGGCCTGGGTACGCAGTATTTT. This encodes CASSQDSAGGLGTQYF.

This clone was found many times. Other DNA sequences within the sample encode an identical CDR3. The chain couples TRBV20-1 to TRBJ2-4; no clear D. The CDR3 has 13 residues. CDR1 and CDR2 from the germline V gene are DFQATT and SNEGSKA (reference sequence). V lost 3 bases and J 0 bases, leaving 6 bases between the germline ends. The DNA of the CDR3 is TGCAGTGCTAGTCCACTAGCCAAAAACATTCAGTACTTC. Translation gives CSASPLAKNIQYF.

This clone was detected many times. CDR3 nucleotide sequence: TGTGCCAGCAGAAAGGGACAGAACTACGAGCAGTACTTC. Protein product: CASRKGQNYEQYF. The J gene is TRBJ2-7, the V gene TRBV6-1; 7 bases match TRBD1. The germline gives CDR1 MNHNS, CDR2 SASEGT. J lost 3 bases, V lost 6 bases, and 5 bases had no gene match. The CDR3 is made up of 13 amino acids.

This clone was counted once. The chain has TRBV7-3 and TRBJ2-7; 10 bases align to TRBD2. In germline, CDR1 is SGHTA, CDR2 FQGTGA. V lost 4 bases, J lost 4 bases, and 7 bases stayed unmatched. This CDR3 is built from 15 residues. The CDR3: CASSSGLARGYEQYF. The CDR3, as DNA: TGTGCCAGCAGCTCGGGACTAGCGAGAGGGTACGAGCAGTACTTC. Full variable domain (remainder filled in from reference TRBV7-3 and TRBJ2-7): GAGVSQTPSNKVTEKGKYVELRCDPISGHTALYWYRQSLGQGPEFLIYFQGTGAADDSGLPNDRFFAVRPEGSVSTLKIQRTERGDSAVYLCASSSGLARGYEQYFGPGTRLTVT.